What follows are 13 T cell receptor beta chains derived from one specimen sequenced in a study of blood T cell repertoires in COVID-19. The data were produced by immunoSEQ multiplex PCR, yet TCRdb's version contains in-frame clones alone and is incomplete. The sample holds 150,000 to 200,000 clones; around nine tenths are singletons and the top ten take roughly 3.9%. Sequenced material: peripheral blood. The receptor set was obtained from a man aged 18 to 30 with active or convalescent COVID-19.

The rearrangement uses TRBV11-2 and TRBJ1-2; 9 nucleotides agree with TRBD1. Germline CDR1 and CDR2: SGHAT and FQNNGV. V was clipped by 5 bases and J by 3 bases; unmatched bases: 7. This CDR3 has 15 residues. The CDR3 reads CASSIDRGWDYGYTF. The CDR3 DNA is TGTGCCAGCAGCATTGACAGGGGGTGGGACTATGGCTACACCTTC.

This chain joins TRBV2 and TRBJ2-3; 8 bases are a match to TRBD2. The CDR3 consists of 15 residues. Germline CDR1 is SNHLY and CDR2 is FYNNEI. V lost 6 bases to trimming and J lost 6 bases; unmatched junction nucleotides: 11. In DNA form, the CDR3 reads TGTGCCAGCAGCCGCGGGGCGGGGGGAGGTGATACGCAGTATTTT. Translated: CASSRGAGGGDTQYF.

This chain connects TRBV7-3 to TRBJ2-1, with TRBD2 as a possible D gene (6 bases). V was cut by 5 bases and J by 3 bases, with 14 bases left in between. This CDR3 is 15 amino acids long. Germline CDR1 SGHTA, CDR2 FQGTGA. CDR3 DNA: TGTGCCAGCAGCATTTCTAGCGCCAACTACAATGAGCAGTTCTTC. Translated: CASSISSANYNEQFF.

The chain has TRBV7-9 and TRBJ2-7; a weak D match, TRBD2 (5 bases). Germline loops: CDR1 SEHNR, CDR2 FQNEAQ (reference sequence). The CDR3 covers 15 residues. The V end was cut by 5 bases, the J end by 3 bases, with 17 bases between. CDR3 sequence: CASSQQSAGFYEQYF. CDR3 nucleotides: TGTGCCAGCAGCCAACAATCCGCGGGCTTCTACGAGCAGTACTTC.

The rearrangement uses TRBV14 and TRBJ2-1; 7 nucleotides match TRBD1. The germline gives CDR1 SGHDN, CDR2 FVKESK. The CDR3 extends over 15 amino acids. The J segment lost 2 bases and the V segment lost 5 bases, leaving 6 bases of the junction unmatched. Written as DNA, the CDR3 is TGTGCCAGCAGCTACGACAGGGCCCCCTACAATGAGCAGTTCTTC. As protein: CASSYDRAPYNEQFF.

The chain uses TRBV27 and TRBJ2-3, with D perhaps matching TRBD2 (6 bases). Germline CDR1 MNHEY, CDR2 SMNVEV (reference sequence). Trimming took off 1 base at V and 0 bases at J, with 8 bases between the two ends. This CDR3 is built from 15 residues. The CDR3, as DNA: TGTGCCAGCAGTTTATACGGGGGTAGCACAGATACGCAGTATTTT. This translates into CASSLYGGSTDTQYF.

The chain links TRBV20-1 to TRBJ2-3; TRBD2 aligns across 9 bases. The length of the CDR3 is 15 residues. From germline, CDR1 is DFQATT and CDR2 SNEGSKA (reference sequence). The J segment lost 3 bases and the V segment lost 3 bases, leaving 7 bases of the junction unmatched. CDR3 nucleotide sequence: TGCAGTGCTAGTCCGGCTAGCGGGACGACAGATACGCAGTATTTT. It codes for CSASPASGTTDTQYF.

The J gene is TRBJ1-4, the V gene TRBV28; D is ambiguous. The CDR3 spans 14 residues. Trimming removed 5 bases at V and 6 bases at J, with 13 bases between. The germline V gene has CDR1 MDHEN and CDR2 SYDVKM. CDR3 coding DNA: TGTGCCAGCAGTCTTCGGACTGGAGATGAAAAACTGTTTTTT. As protein: CASSLRTGDEKLFF.

The chain joins TRBV29-1 to TRBJ2-5; a possible D gene is TRBD2 (6 bases). V gave up 3 bases and J gave up 4 bases, with 21 bases separating them. The CDR3 loop spans 16 amino acids. CDR1 is SQVTM, CDR2 ANQGSEA, per germline. This CDR3 reads CSVDLRRGRALETQYF. The CDR3 DNA reads TGCAGCGTTGATCTCCGGCGGGGTCGAGCCCTAGAGACCCAGTACTTC. The whole variable domain, remainder taken from reference TRBV29-1 and TRBJ2-5, is SAVISQKPSRDICQRGTSLTIQCQVDSQVTMMFWYRQQPGQSLTLIATANQGSEATYESGFVIDKFPISRPNLTFSTLTVSNMSPEDSSIYLCSVDLRRGRALETQYFGPGTRLLVL.

This rearrangement joins TRBV6-2 or TRBV6-3 to TRBJ2-1, with 10 bases matching TRBD2. Trimming at V came to 5 bases and at J to 6 bases, leaving 10 bases not matched to a gene. This CDR3 spans 16 amino acids. Germline CDR1 reads MNHEY; CDR2 reads SVGEGT. As DNA, the CDR3 is TGTGCCAGCAGTGCCCGTCAGCGGGGGGGCCCCAATGAGCAGTTCTTC. Translated: CASSARQRGGPNEQFF.

This clone was detected only a few times. This chain uses TRBV3-1 (or the pseudogene TRBV3-2) with TRBJ2-6; no reliable D call. Germline CDR1 is LGHDT and CDR2 is YNNKEL (reference sequence). Trimming stripped 4 bases from V and 0 bases from J, with 7 bases between. This CDR3 spans 15 amino acids. This CDR3 reads CASSPTGSGANVLTF. In nucleotides, the CDR3 is TGTGCCAGCAGCCCTACTGGCTCTGGGGCCAACGTCCTGACTTTC.

The chain links TRBV11-3 to TRBJ1-1; 7 bases align to TRBD1. Germline V gene sequence: CDR1 SGHNT, CDR2 YENEEA. The CDR3 extends over 14 amino acids. V was clipped by 3 bases and J by 5 bases; unmatched bases: 6. In DNA, the CDR3 is TGTGCCAGCAGCTTTGTGGCAGGGGGGACTGAAGCTTTCTTT. Encoded protein: CASSFVAGGTEAFF.

The V gene is TRBV11-2, the J gene TRBJ1-5; 7 bases fit TRBD1. Trimming took 5 bases from V and 6 from J; bases not matched to a gene: 4. This CDR3 is 13 amino acids long. The germline gives CDR1 SGHAT, CDR2 FQNNGV. DNA for the CDR3: TGTGCCAGCAGCACGCACAGGGGTCAGCCCCAGCATTTT. It yields the protein CASSTHRGQPQHF.